The 10 T cell receptor beta chains reported below all come from one sample, sequenced in a study of shared clonotypes between healthy human individuals. The protocol was immunoSEQ multiplex PCR, while the TCRdb copy is restricted to in-frame clones and leaves out a portion. The top ten clones hold approximately 0.4% of a sample with 1,400,000 or so clones, less than 99% of them seen once. Sequenced sample: naive CD4+ T cells sorted from blood. As to subset: CD45RA+ positively selected. The receptors stem from a man aged 30 to 39 in good health.

The rearrangement links TRBV29-1 to TRBJ2-4, with 7 nucleotides matching TRBD2. The CDR3 runs to 13 residues. CDR1 SQVTM and CDR2 ANQGSEA come from the germline V gene. V gave up 8 bases and J gave up 5 bases; unmatched junction bases: 9. In DNA, the CDR3 is TGCAGCTACCAGCGGGATGCCCAAAACATTCAGTACTTC. Translated, it gives CSYQRDAQNIQYF.

The chain uses TRBV5-1 and TRBJ2-3; 9 bases line up with TRBD1. V lost 2 bases, J lost 3 bases, and 1 base stayed unmatched. Per the germline V gene, CDR1 is SGHRS and CDR2 is YFSETQ. The CDR3 totals 14 residues. The CDR3 coding sequence is TGCGCCAGCAGCTTACAGGGGGCTACAGATACGCAGTATTTT. Protein product: CASSLQGATDTQYF.

This clone was counted once. The chain carries TRBV7-2 and TRBJ1-5; 9 nucleotides match TRBD1. This CDR3 is built from 12 residues. Per germline, CDR1 SGHTA and CDR2 FQGNSA. The V gene end was trimmed by 5 bases and the J gene end by 9 bases; junction bases not matched to a gene: 2. CDR3 residues: CASSADRGPQHF. Written as DNA, the CDR3 is TGTGCCAGCAGCGCGGACAGGGGGCCCCAGCATTTT.

This clone occurred once. The chain is built from TRBV15 and TRBJ2-1; 7 bases align to TRBD2. Germline assignment: CDR1 LNHNV and CDR2 YYDKDF (reference sequence). Germline trimming cut 0 bases from V and 9 bases from J; bases unmatched to any gene: 2. The CDR3 totals 13 residues. CDR3 region: CATSREGGFEQFF. In DNA form, the CDR3 reads TGTGCCACCAGCAGAGAGGGGGGGTTTGAGCAGTTCTTC.

Points on this clone: The identical CDR3 is also encoded by other nucleotide sequences in the sample. The chain carries TRBV5-1 and TRBJ1-1; D possibly corresponds to TRBD1 (5 bases). Trimming pared 4 bases from V and 1 base from J, leaving 8 bases between. Germline assignment: CDR1 SGHRS and CDR2 YFSETQ. There are 13 residues in the CDR3. CDR3 nucleotide sequence: TGCGCCAGCAGCGTGCAGGGGAACACTGAAGCTTTCTTT. It encodes CASSVQGNTEAFF.

This rearrangement joins TRBV5-6 to TRBJ2-2; TRBD2 aligns across 10 bases. There are 17 residues in the CDR3. V lost 5 bases to trimming and J lost 4 bases; unmatched junction nucleotides: 11. Germline CDR1 and CDR2: SGHDT and YYEEEE. This CDR3 is CASSRGRTSGLTGELFF. In DNA form, the CDR3 reads TGTGCCAGCAGTCGAGGGCGGACTAGCGGCCTCACCGGGGAGCTGTTTTTT. The entire variable domain, with the rest obtained from reference TRBV5-6 and TRBJ2-2, is as follows: DAGVTQSPTHLIKTRGQQVTLRCSPKSGHDTVSWYQQALGQGPQFIFQYYEEEERQRGNFPDRFSGHQFPNYSSELNVNALLLGDSALYLCASSRGRTSGLTGELFFGEGSRLTVL.

The V gene is TRBV5-1, the J gene TRBJ2-6; 7 positions match TRBD1. CDR1 and CDR2 from the germline V gene are SGHRS and YFSETQ. V lost 0 bases to trimming and J lost 2 bases; unmatched junction nucleotides: 5. The CDR3 is 17 residues long. The CDR3 sequence: CASSLVGDSTGANVLTF. The CDR3 nucleotides read TGCGCCAGCAGCTTGGTAGGGGACAGCACTGGGGCCAACGTCCTGACTTTC.

The chain links TRBV19 to TRBJ1-5; 10 positions match TRBD1. Germline CDR1 LNHDA, CDR2 SQIVND (reference sequence). V gave up 5 bases and J gave up 7 bases; unmatched junction bases: 11. CDR3 length: 16 amino acids. The CDR3 DNA is TGTGCCAGTAGTCCTCATAGGGGGACAGGGGACCAGCCCCAGCATTTT. It yields the protein CASSPHRGTGDQPQHF. The complete variable domain, with remaining parts taken from reference TRBV19 and TRBJ1-5, reads DGGITQSPKYLFRKEGQNVTLSCEQNLNHDAMYWYRQDPGQGLRLIYYSQIVNDFQKGDIAEGYSVSREKKESFPLTVTSAQKNPTAFYLCASSPHRGTGDQPQHFGDGTRLSIL.

The gene calls are TRBV5-1 and TRBJ2-3, with TRBD2 matching 7 bases. V was clipped by 0 bases and J by 9 bases; unmatched bases: 10. In germline, CDR1 is SGHRS, CDR2 YFSETQ. The CDR3 length is 15 residues. The CDR3 DNA is TGCGCCAGCAGCTTGGTGTCGACTAGCCAAGCCACGCAGTATTTT. Translation gives CASSLVSTSQATQYF.

The genes are TRBV7-3 and TRBJ2-7; D is perhaps TRBD2 (5 bases). Trimming removed 8 bases at V and 5 bases at J, with 16 bases between. The CDR3 is made up of 13 amino acids. Germline lookup yields CDR1 SGHTA and CDR2 FQGTGA. CDR3 nucleotide sequence: TGTGCCAGCGTGGGTATGGCGGGCCACGAGCAGTACTTC. As protein: CASVGMAGHEQYF. The full variable domain, rest sourced from reference TRBV7-3 and TRBJ2-7, is GAGVSQTPSNKVTEKGKYVELRCDPISGHTALYWYRQSLGQGPEFLIYFQGTGAADDSGLPNDRFFAVRPEGSVSTLKIQRTERGDSAVYLCASVGMAGHEQYFGPGTRLTVT.